This TCR beta chain emerged from a study of human T cells and chemical hapten exposure. Study results and limitations: While controls formed fewer of them, expanded TCRs formed significantly more large CDR3 similarity clusters.

Time point of the sample: patch test 2, 6 weeks after DPC sensitization. The treatment here: therapeutic diphenylcyclopropenone sensitization with weekly scalp DPC. As regards this clonotype: Its target is not known.

The CDR3 has 14 amino acids. Trimming left V 1 base short and J 0 bases short, with 3 bases between. The germline CDR1 and CDR2 sequences are SGHVS and FQNEAQ. TCRdb fed the RACE reads into MiXCR, producing one record per CDR3 protein. The sample lists approximately 75,000 distinct CDR3 sequences, about 8% occurring once. The chain carries TRBV7-8 and TRBJ1-4, with no clear D. The sequencing used whole blood, collected in connection with sensitization to the hapten diphenylcyclopropenone (DPC). The TCR comes from a woman between 50 and 59 years old with alopecia areata. Some clones in this sample may be carry-over from other donors' samples. The CDR3 reads CASSLETTNEKLFF. The CDR3 bases are TGTGCCAGCAGCTTAGAAACAACTAATGAAAAACTGTTTTTT. The variable domain in full, with the rest retrieved from reference TRBV7-8 and TRBJ1-4, is GAGVSQSPRYKVAKRGQDVALRCDPISGHVSLFWYQQALGQGPEFLTYFQNEAQLDKSGLPSDRFFAERPEGSVSTLKIQRTQQEDSAVYLCASSLETTNEKLFFGSGTQLSVL.